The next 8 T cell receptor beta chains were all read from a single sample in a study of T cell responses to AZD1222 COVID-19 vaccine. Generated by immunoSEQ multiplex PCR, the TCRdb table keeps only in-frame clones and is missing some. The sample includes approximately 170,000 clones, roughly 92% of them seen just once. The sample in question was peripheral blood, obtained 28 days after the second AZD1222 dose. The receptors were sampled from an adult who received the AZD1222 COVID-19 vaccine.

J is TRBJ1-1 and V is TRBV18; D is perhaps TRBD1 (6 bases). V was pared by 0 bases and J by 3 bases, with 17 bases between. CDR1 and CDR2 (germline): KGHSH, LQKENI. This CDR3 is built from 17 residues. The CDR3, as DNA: TGTGCCAGCTCACCACCAGCTTCCGACAGGTTGGACACTGAAGCTTTCTTT. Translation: CASSPPASDRLDTEAFF.

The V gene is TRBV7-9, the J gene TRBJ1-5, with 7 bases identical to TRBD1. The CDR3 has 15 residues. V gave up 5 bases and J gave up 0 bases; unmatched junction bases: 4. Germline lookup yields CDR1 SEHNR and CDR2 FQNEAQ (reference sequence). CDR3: CASSQGDISNQPQHF. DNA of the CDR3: TGTGCCAGCAGCCAGGGGGACATTAGCAATCAGCCCCAGCATTTT.

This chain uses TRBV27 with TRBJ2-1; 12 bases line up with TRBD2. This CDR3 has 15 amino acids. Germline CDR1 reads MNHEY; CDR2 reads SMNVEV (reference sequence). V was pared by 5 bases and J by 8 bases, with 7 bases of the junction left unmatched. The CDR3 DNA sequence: TGTGCCAGCAGTCCTTGGACTAGCGGGACCCATGAGCAGTTCTTC. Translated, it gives CASSPWTSGTHEQFF.

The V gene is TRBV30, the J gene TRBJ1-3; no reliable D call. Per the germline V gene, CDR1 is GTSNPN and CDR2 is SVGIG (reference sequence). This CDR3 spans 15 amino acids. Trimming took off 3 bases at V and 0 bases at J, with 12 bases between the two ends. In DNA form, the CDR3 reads TGTGCCTGGAGCAAGGTAAAGATCTCTGGAAACACCATATATTTT. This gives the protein CAWSKVKISGNTIYF.

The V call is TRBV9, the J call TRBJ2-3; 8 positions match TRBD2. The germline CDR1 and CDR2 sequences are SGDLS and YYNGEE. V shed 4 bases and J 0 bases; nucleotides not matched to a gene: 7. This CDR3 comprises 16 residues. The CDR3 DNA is TGTGCCAGCAGCCCGGTCGGGGGGGGAAGCACAGATACGCAGTATTTT. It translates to CASSPVGGGSTDTQYF.

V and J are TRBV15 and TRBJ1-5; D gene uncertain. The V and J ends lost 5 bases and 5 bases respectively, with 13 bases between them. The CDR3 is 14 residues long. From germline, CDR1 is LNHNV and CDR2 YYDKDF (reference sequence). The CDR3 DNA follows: TGTGCCACCAGCTGGCTATCAGAGTATCAGCCCCAGCATTTT. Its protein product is CATSWLSEYQPQHF. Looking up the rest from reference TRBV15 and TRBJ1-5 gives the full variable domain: DAMVIQNPRYQVTQFGKPVTLSCSQTLNHNVMYWYQQKSSQAPKLLFHYYDKDFNNEADTPDNFQSRRPNTSFCFLDIRSPGLGDTAMYLCATSWLSEYQPQHFGDGTRLSIL.

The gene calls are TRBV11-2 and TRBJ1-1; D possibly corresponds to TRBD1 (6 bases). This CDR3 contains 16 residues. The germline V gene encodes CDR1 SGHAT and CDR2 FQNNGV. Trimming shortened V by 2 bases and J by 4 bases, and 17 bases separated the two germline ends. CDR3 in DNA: TGTGCCAGCAGCTTAACTGGGGGCGAGCGGGGCACTGAAGCTTTCTTT. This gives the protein CASSLTGGERGTEAFF.

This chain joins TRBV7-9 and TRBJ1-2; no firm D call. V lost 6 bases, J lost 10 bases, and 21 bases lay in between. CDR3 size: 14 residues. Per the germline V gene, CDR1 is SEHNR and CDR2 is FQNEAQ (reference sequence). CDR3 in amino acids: CASSFSSPGRDYTF. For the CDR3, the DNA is TGTGCCAGCAGTTTCTCCTCGCCAGGTCGGGACTACACCTTC.